Following are 32 T cell receptor beta chains from one sample sequenced in a study of T cells in localized non-small cell lung cancer. Profiled with immunoSEQ multiplex PCR; TCRdb holds only in-frame clones, not every one. The sample lists tens of thousands of clones, roughly 87% occurring once. Source: peripheral blood, taken before any cancer treatment. Every receptor here comes from a man aged 35 to 70 with stage I squamous cell lung carcinoma.

The V and J genes are TRBV28 and TRBJ1-2; the D gene is possibly TRBD1 (5 bases). CDR1 is MDHEN and CDR2 is SYDVKM in the germline V gene. CDR3 length equals 13 residues. The ends were cut back, 4 bases at V and 8 bases at J, with 14 bases in the middle. The CDR3 is CASSYQDTVGYTF. CDR3 DNA: TGTGCCAGCAGTTACCAGGACACGGTCGGCTACACCTTC.

This chain's CDR3 is CASSPGGHLNTEAFF. The CDR3, as DNA: TGCGCCAGCAGCCCGGGAGGACACCTGAACACTGAAGCTTTCTTT. The rearrangement links TRBV5-1 to TRBJ1-1, with D perhaps TRBD1 (5 bases). V gave up 4 bases and J gave up 0 bases, with 13 bases separating them. CDR1 is SGHRS, CDR2 YFSETQ, per germline. The CDR3 sequence is 15 residues long.

The chain is built from TRBV6-1 and TRBJ1-5, with D tentatively TRBD1 (6 bases). With 4 bases removed from V and 6 bases from J, the gap between germline ends came to 16 bases. The germline V gene encodes CDR1 MNHNS and CDR2 SASEGT. The CDR3 extends over 15 amino acids. As DNA, the CDR3 is TGTGCCAGCAGTGGGGGGCAGGGGCATGGTCAGCCCCAGCATTTT. Translated: CASSGGQGHGQPQHF.

This clone was counted between two and nine times. The chain uses TRBV5-1 and TRBJ1-1; D call uncertain. The germline V and J ends were trimmed by 1 base and 0 bases, with 4 bases remaining between them. There are 13 residues in the CDR3. Germline CDR1 and CDR2: SGHRS and YFSETQ. The CDR3 sequence is CASSLRMNTEAFF. CDR3 DNA sequence: TGCGCCAGCAGCTTGAGGATGAACACTGAAGCTTTCTTT.

The genes are TRBV6-6 and TRBJ1-3; a possible D gene is TRBD1 (5 bases). Germline V lookup: CDR1 MNHNY, CDR2 SVGAGI (reference sequence). V shed 5 bases and J shed 2 bases, with 10 bases lying between them. The CDR3 is 14 residues long. CDR3 nucleotide sequence: TGTGCCAGCAGTCAGGGACCTACTGGAAACACCATATATTTT. Its translation: CASSQGPTGNTIYF.

As regards this clone: The sample has other DNA sequences that encode this CDR3 too. The chain couples TRBV5-1 to TRBJ1-1; the D gene is possibly TRBD1 (5 bases). The germline V and J ends were trimmed by 1 base and 1 base, with 8 bases remaining between them. Germline V lookup: CDR1 SGHRS, CDR2 YFSETQ. CDR3 length: 14 amino acids. CDR3 amino acids: CASSLQGGNTEAFF. DNA for the CDR3: TGCGCCAGCAGCTTGCAGGGCGGGAACACTGAAGCTTTCTTT.

This clone has a single count. The CDR3 coding sequence is TGTGCCAGCAAGGGGACAGATACGCAGTATTTT. Translation: CASKGTDTQYF. The rearrangement uses TRBV28 and TRBJ2-3, with D perhaps TRBD1 (5 bases). Between the trimmed V and J ends, which lost 7 bases and 3 bases, there was a span of 5 bases. Germline-derived CDR1 and CDR2 are MDHEN and SYDVKM. The CDR3 consists of 11 residues.

This sequence joins TRBV7-9 and TRBJ1-5; D is unclear. V was clipped by 3 bases and J by 1 base, with 7 bases between them. Looked up from germline, CDR1 is SEHNR and CDR2 is FQNEAQ (reference sequence). The CDR3 covers 14 residues. The CDR3 region has the DNA TGTGCCAGCAGCTTGACGGGGAGCAATCAGCCCCAGCATTTT. This gives the protein CASSLTGSNQPQHF.

The chain recombines TRBV2 with TRBJ2-5; D gene ambiguous. The germline V and J ends were trimmed by 5 bases and 5 bases, with 6 bases remaining between them. Germline V gene sequence: CDR1 SNHLY, CDR2 FYNNEI. This CDR3 has 11 amino acids. This CDR3 is CASSPLETQYF. The CDR3 nucleotides are TGTGCCAGCAGTCCCTTGGAGACCCAGTACTTC.

The V gene is TRBV5-1, the J gene TRBJ2-3; perhaps TRBD2 as D (5 bases). CDR3 length equals 17 residues. Germline CDR1 and CDR2: SGHRS and YFSETQ. V lost 5 bases to trimming and J lost 3 bases, with 22 bases between them. The CDR3 sequence is CASRSGVTGFGTDTQYF. Written as DNA, the CDR3 is TGCGCCAGCAGATCTGGGGTGACGGGGTTTGGGACAGATACGCAGTATTTT.

The chain carries TRBV9 and TRBJ1-6; no definite D call. The CDR3 is made up of 15 amino acids. The V gene lost 6 bases and the J gene lost 0 bases, with 10 bases spanning the gap. Germline loops: CDR1 SGDLS, CDR2 YYNGEE. CDR3 coding DNA: TGTGCCAGCACCCACAGTAACTCCTATAATTCACCCCTCCACTTT. Translating gives CASTHSNSYNSPLHF.

This chain connects TRBV5-4 to TRBJ1-5; TRBD1 matches 11 bases. The V segment lost 4 bases and the J segment 4 bases; nucleotides outside the gene matches: 4. This CDR3 has 15 amino acids. Germline lookup yields CDR1 SGHNT and CDR2 YYREEE (reference sequence). For the CDR3, the DNA is TGTGCCAGCAGCCCCGGGACAGGGGGGAATCAGCCCCAGCATTTT. Translation gives CASSPGTGGNQPQHF. Supplemented by reference TRBV5-4 and TRBJ1-5, the full variable domain reads ETGVTQSPTHLIKTRGQQVTLRCSSQSGHNTVSWYQQALGQGPQFIFQYYREEENGRGNFPPRFSGLQFPNYSSELNVNALELDDSALYLCASSPGTGGNQPQHFGDGTRLSIL.

This clone has a handful of counts. The chain has TRBV5-5 and TRBJ2-5; D gene uncertain. The germline V gene has CDR1 SGHKS and CDR2 YYEKEE (reference sequence). There are 14 residues in the CDR3. The ends were cut back, 4 bases at V and 5 bases at J, with 15 bases in the middle. This CDR3 is CASSPRAGGETQYF. The CDR3 DNA reads as TGTGCCAGCAGCCCACGGGCAGGTGGGGAGACCCAGTACTTC.

The CDR3: CASSPGPNTEAFF. As DNA, the CDR3 is TGTGCCAGCAGCCCCGGGCCGAACACTGAAGCTTTCTTT. The chain carries TRBV6-5 and TRBJ1-1; D is uncertain. V was shortened by 6 bases and J by 1 base, with 9 bases between the two germline ends. Per the germline V gene, CDR1 is MNHEY and CDR2 is SVGAGI. The CDR3 covers 13 residues.

The V call is TRBV10-3, the J call TRBJ2-6; the match to TRBD2 covers 7 bases. Per germline, CDR1 ENHRY and CDR2 SYGVKD. CDR3 length equals 14 residues. J was trimmed by 1 base and V by 6 bases; bases with no gene match: 0. CDR3: CAISGGSGANVLTF. CDR3 coding DNA: TGTGCCATCAGCGGGGGGTCTGGGGCCAACGTCCTGACTTTC.

The CDR3 sequence is CASSGHGGALGGYTF. In DNA form, the CDR3 reads TGTGCCAGCAGTGGCCATGGGGGGGCGCTTGGTGGCTACACCTTC. The rearrangement joins TRBV6-5 to TRBJ1-2, with D tentatively TRBD1 (6 bases). Germline V gene sequence: CDR1 MNHEY, CDR2 SVGAGI. This CDR3 contains 15 residues. V was cut by 5 bases and J by 7 bases, with 20 bases left in between.

V and J are TRBV11-2 and TRBJ1-6, with D hard to call. The CDR3 sequence is 14 residues long. From germline, CDR1 is SGHAT and CDR2 FQNNGV. The ends were cut back, 5 bases at V and 11 bases at J, with 16 bases in the middle. CDR3 protein: CASSGSHGETPLHF. CDR3 sequence (DNA): TGTGCCAGCAGCGGTAGCCATGGGGAAACACCCCTCCACTTT.

The rearrangement uses TRBV25-1 and TRBJ2-2, with 9 bases matching TRBD1. CDR1 and CDR2 (germline): MGHDK, SYGVNS. This CDR3 contains 15 residues. V gave up 8 bases and J gave up 3 bases; unmatched junction bases: 7. The CDR3 coding sequence is TGTGCCAGCCACCGAGGGGACAGGGACACCGGGGAGCTGTTTTTT. Protein: CASHRGDRDTGELFF.

This clone appeared a single time. The rearrangement uses TRBV29-1 and TRBJ2-3; D is unresolved. Looked up from germline, CDR1 is SQVTM and CDR2 is ANQGSEA. V was clipped by 4 bases and J by 4 bases, with 3 bases between them. This CDR3 comprises 10 residues. As DNA, the CDR3 is TGCAGCGTTGGTTCAGATACGCAGTATTTT. Translating gives CSVGSDTQYF.

The chain is built from TRBV9 and TRBJ2-5, with 7 positions matching TRBD1. The germline V gene encodes CDR1 SGDLS and CDR2 YYNGEE. The J segment lost 2 bases and the V segment lost 1 base, leaving 5 bases of the junction unmatched. The CDR3 is 15 residues long. CDR3 in DNA: TGTGCCAGCAGCGTAAATCAGGACAGGCAAGAGACCCAGTACTTC. Its protein product is CASSVNQDRQETQYF.

The rearrangement uses TRBV6-1 and TRBJ1-2, with D perhaps matching TRBD1 (5 bases). CDR3 length: 13 residues. V dropped 7 bases and J dropped 8 bases, with 17 bases sitting between them. Germline V gene lookup returns CDR1 MNHNS and CDR2 SASEGT. The CDR3 loop reads CASIDSAQVGYTF. CDR3 nucleotides: TGTGCCAGCATTGACAGTGCGCAAGTGGGCTACACCTTC.

This chain uses TRBV6-5 with TRBJ1-4, with D perhaps matching TRBD1 (5 bases). The CDR3 is made up of 14 amino acids. Trimming stripped 8 bases from V and 2 bases from J, with 12 bases between. Germline V gene lookup returns CDR1 MNHEY and CDR2 SVGAGI. DNA of the CDR3: TGTGCCAGCGGGTGGGACCGTACTAATGAAAAACTGTTTTTT. As protein: CASGWDRTNEKLFF.

The V call is TRBV29-1, the J call TRBJ2-6; D possibly corresponds to TRBD1 (6 bases). V was clipped by 2 bases and J by 0 bases, with 11 bases between them. The CDR3 has 16 residues. Germline assignment: CDR1 SQVTM and CDR2 ANQGSEA. The CDR3 region is CSVERDTDSGANVLTF. The CDR3 nucleotides are TGCAGCGTTGAACGGGACACGGACTCTGGGGCCAACGTCCTGACTTTC.

For this clone: The limits of the CDR3 on the DNA are not certain, so only TCRdb's listed CDR3 is given. The J gene is TRBJ1-1, the V gene TRBV28; TRBD1, the D gene given by the table, was not confirmed from the DNA. The germline V gene encodes CDR1 MDHEN and CDR2 SYDVKM. The CDR3 is 18 residues long, counting both termini. This CDR3 reads CASSFGPGMFIMNTEAFF.

The V and J genes are TRBV2 and TRBJ1-1, with 7 bases fitting TRBD1. Germline V lookup: CDR1 SNHLY, CDR2 FYNNEI. CDR3 length equals 15 residues. The V segment lost 5 bases and the J segment 2 bases; nucleotides outside the gene matches: 8. This CDR3 reads CASSYRDSKNTEAFF. The CDR3 coding sequence is TGTGCCAGCAGTTATAGGGACAGCAAAAACACTGAAGCTTTCTTT. The variable domain in full, completed from reference TRBV2 and TRBJ1-1, reads EPEVTQTPSHQVTQMGQEVILRCVPISNHLYFYWYRQILGQKVEFLVSFYNNEISEKSEIFDDQFSVERPDGSNFTLKIRSTKLEDSAMYFCASSYRDSKNTEAFFGQGTRLTVV.

The chain joins TRBV25-1 to TRBJ1-1; D unclear. Deletions cut 5 bases from V and 1 base from J, with 2 bases between. Germline V CDR1 and CDR2: MGHDK, SYGVNS. The CDR3 runs 11 residues. The CDR3 spells CASSKNTEAFF. The DNA for the CDR3 is TGTGCCAGCAGTAAGAACACTGAAGCTTTCTTT.

The rearrangement uses TRBV19 and TRBJ1-1; perhaps TRBD1 as D (6 bases). Per the germline V gene, CDR1 is LNHDA and CDR2 is SQIVND (reference sequence). The CDR3 totals 16 residues. V was shortened by 4 bases and J by 3 bases, with 18 bases between the two germline ends. In DNA form, the CDR3 reads TGTGCCAGTAGTAAAAGGACAGCCCGGGTAGACACTGAAGCTTTCTTT. This translates into CASSKRTARVDTEAFF.

This clone was detected once. The genes are TRBV7-2 and TRBJ2-1; no clear D. This CDR3 is built from 14 residues. V shed 0 bases and J shed 4 bases, with 7 bases lying between them. CDR1 and CDR2 from the germline V gene are SGHTA and FQGNSA. For the CDR3, the DNA is TGTGCCAGCAGCTTAGCGGGTGAGTACAATGAGCAGTTCTTC. Translated, it gives CASSLAGEYNEQFF.

This clone was recorded only once. V gene TRBV9 combines with J gene TRBJ2-2, with 13 positions matching TRBD2. This CDR3 is 18 amino acids long. Germline CDR1 reads SGDLS; CDR2 reads YYNGEE. V was clipped by 3 bases and J by 6 bases; unmatched bases: 11. The CDR3 sequence is CASSATRGLAGEAGELFF. The CDR3 region has the DNA TGTGCCAGCAGCGCCACCCGCGGACTAGCGGGGGAGGCCGGGGAGCTGTTTTTT.

The genes are TRBV29-1 and TRBJ2-7; tentative D call: TRBD2 (5 bases). The germline V gene encodes CDR1 SQVTM and CDR2 ANQGSEA. Trimming shortened V by 1 base and J by 9 bases, and 13 bases separated the two germline ends. This CDR3 is built from 12 residues. This CDR3 is CSVEGRGKGQYF. For the CDR3, the DNA is TGCAGCGTTGAAGGTCGGGGTAAGGGGCAGTACTTC.

The chain has TRBV11-2 and TRBJ1-6, with D possibly TRBD1 on 5 matching bases. The CDR3 totals 17 residues. Germline assignment: CDR1 SGHAT and CDR2 FQNNGV. V was shortened by 5 bases and J by 8 bases, with 22 bases between the two germline ends. CDR3 coding DNA: TGTGCCAGCAGCAAAAATCGTGGGAACCCGGGGCATTCACCCCTCCACTTT. It translates to CASSKNRGNPGHSPLHF. Filled out from reference TRBV11-2 and TRBJ1-6, the complete variable domain reads EAGVAQSPRYKIIEKRQSVAFWCNPISGHATLYWYQQILGQGPKLLIQFQNNGVVDDSQLPKDRFSAERLKGVDSTLKIQPAKLEDSAVYLCASSKNRGNPGHSPLHFGNGTRLTVT.

V and J are TRBV6-5 and TRBJ1-1; D might be TRBD1 (5 bases). CDR1 and CDR2 (germline): MNHEY, SVGAGI. This CDR3 spans 11 amino acids. Trimming took 5 bases from V and 6 from J, leaving 7 bases between them. CDR3 loop: CASSRGAEAFF. Here the CDR3 DNA reads TGTGCCAGCAGTCGAGGGGCTGAAGCTTTCTTT.